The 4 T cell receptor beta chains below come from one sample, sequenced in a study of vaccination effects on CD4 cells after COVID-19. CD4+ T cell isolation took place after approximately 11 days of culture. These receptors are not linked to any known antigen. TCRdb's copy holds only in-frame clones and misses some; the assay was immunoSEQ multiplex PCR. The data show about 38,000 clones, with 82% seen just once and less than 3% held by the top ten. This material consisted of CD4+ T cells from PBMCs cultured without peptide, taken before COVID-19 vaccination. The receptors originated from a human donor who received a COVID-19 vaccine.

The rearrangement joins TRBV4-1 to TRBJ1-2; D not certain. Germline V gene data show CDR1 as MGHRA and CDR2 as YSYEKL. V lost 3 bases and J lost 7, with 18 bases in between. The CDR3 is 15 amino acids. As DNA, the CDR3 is TGCGCCAGCAGCCACCCCCAGAGAGGGTCACGTGGCTACACCTTC. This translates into CASSHPQRGSRGYTF.

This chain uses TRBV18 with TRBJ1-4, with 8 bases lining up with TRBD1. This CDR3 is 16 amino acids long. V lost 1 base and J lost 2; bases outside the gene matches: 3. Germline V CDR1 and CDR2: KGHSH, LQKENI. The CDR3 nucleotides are TGTGCCAGCTCACCACGGCAGGGGGCGACTAATGAAAAACTGTTTTTT. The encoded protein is CASSPRQGATNEKLFF.

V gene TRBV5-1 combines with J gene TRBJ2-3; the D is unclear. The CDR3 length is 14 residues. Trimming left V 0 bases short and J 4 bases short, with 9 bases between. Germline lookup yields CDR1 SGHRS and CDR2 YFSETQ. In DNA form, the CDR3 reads TGCGCCAGCAGCTTGGCGGTGGGCCCAGATACGCAGTATTTT. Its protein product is CASSLAVGPDTQYF.

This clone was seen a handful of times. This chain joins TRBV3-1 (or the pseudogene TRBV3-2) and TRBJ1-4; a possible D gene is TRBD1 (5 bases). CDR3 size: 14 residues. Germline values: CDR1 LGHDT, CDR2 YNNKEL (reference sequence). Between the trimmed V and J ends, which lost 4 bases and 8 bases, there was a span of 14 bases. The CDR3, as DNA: TGTGCCAGCAGCCCGAGGCGACAGACAGAAAAACTGTTTTTT. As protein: CASSPRRQTEKLFF.